This T cell receptor (beta chain) was obtained from a study of T-cell reconstitution after alpha-beta-depleted transplantation in children. TCRbeta library preparation incorporated unique molecular identifiers. TCRdb ran MiXCR on the PCR reads and lists one entry per CDR3 protein. This sample carries 400,000 to 550,000 distinct CDR3 sequences, about 11% of them seen once, and the ten largest clones take roughly 2%. This clonotype was found many times. What it recognizes is unknown. Study-level points and caveats: T-cell counts and diversity were attributed mostly to newly produced T cells one year after transplant.

The germline gives CDR1 DFQATT, CDR2 SNEGSKA (reference sequence). V was trimmed by 2 bases and J by 4 bases, leaving 17 bases between them. CDR3 length: 15 amino acids. This TCR came from a child aged 2 to 10 with inherited bone marrow failure, due to receive a stem cell transplant. The chain uses TRBV20-1 and TRBJ1-1; D is ambiguous. The material was PBMCs, obtained before TCRalphabeta/CD19-depleted stem cell transplant. CDR3 amino acids: CSARSPGLPSTEAFF. The CDR3 DNA follows: TGCAGTGCTAGATCCCCGGGATTACCGAGCACTGAAGCTTTCTTT.